Following are 25 T cell receptor beta chains from one sample sequenced in a study of CD8 T cell repertoires and HIV-1 epitope variants. Profiled with immunoSEQ multiplex PCR; TCRdb holds only in-frame clones, not every one. This table holds over 90,000 clones, almost 75% found once. Input material: uncultured baseline CD8+ T cells from peripheral blood mononuclear cells (PBMCs). The receptors here all came from a male donor with HIV.

V is TRBV4-3 and J is TRBJ2-7, with 7 nucleotides matching TRBD1. Germline trimming cut 2 bases from V and 6 bases from J; bases unmatched to any gene: 4. Germline V gene data show CDR1 as LGHNA and CDR2 as YSLEER. The CDR3 runs 13 residues. The CDR3 is CASSQLTGREQYF. The DNA for the CDR3 is TGCGCCAGCAGCCAATTGACAGGGCGCGAGCAGTACTTC.

This chain uses TRBV19 with TRBJ1-2, with D possibly matching TRBD1 (5 bases). The length of the CDR3 is 13 residues. V lost 0 bases, J lost 8 bases, and 10 bases lay in between. Germline CDR1 and CDR2: LNHDA and SQIVND (reference sequence). The CDR3, as DNA: TGTGCCAGTAGTATAGATCATCGGGGGGGCTACACCTTC. It yields the protein CASSIDHRGGYTF.

The chain combines TRBV11-3 with TRBJ2-2; D remains ambiguous. Germline CDR1 reads SGHNT; CDR2 reads YENEEA. This CDR3 has 11 amino acids. Trimming removed 5 bases at V and 3 bases at J, with 1 base between. In nucleotides, the CDR3 is TGTGCCAGCAGCCACACCGGGGAGCTGTTTTTT. This codes for CASSHTGELFF.

The rearrangement uses TRBV5-1 and TRBJ2-1, with no clear D. V dropped 0 bases and J dropped 0 bases, with 4 bases sitting between them. This CDR3 region has 14 residues. Germline CDR1 is SGHRS and CDR2 is YFSETQ. CDR3 nucleotides: TGCGCCAGCAGCTTGGGAAGCTCCTACAATGAGCAGTTCTTC. This translates into CASSLGSSYNEQFF.

The rearrangement joins TRBV19 to TRBJ2-7; 8 nucleotides align to TRBD2. Per germline, CDR1 LNHDA and CDR2 SQIVND (reference sequence). Trimming took 3 bases from V and 3 from J; bases not matched to a gene: 7. CDR3 length: 15 amino acids. CDR3 residues: CASSIRREALYEQYF. CDR3 nucleotide sequence: TGTGCCAGTAGTATCCGGCGGGAGGCGCTCTACGAGCAGTACTTC.

Turning to this clone: Other DNA sequences in this specimen translate into the identical CDR3. The chain's CDR3 is CASSLSGQGNTEAFF. The CDR3 DNA follows: TGTGCCAGTAGCTTATCGGGACAGGGAAACACTGAAGCTTTCTTT. The rearrangement links TRBV19 to TRBJ1-1; 9 bases are a match to TRBD1. The CDR3 totals 15 residues. CDR1 and CDR2 from the germline V gene are LNHDA and SQIVND (reference sequence). Trimming removed 6 bases from V and 2 bases from J; junction bases left unmatched: 7.

This clone has only a few counts. Other DNA variants within this sample encode the same CDR3. V gene TRBV2 combines with J gene TRBJ1-5; TRBD1 is a possible D gene (5 bases). Per germline, CDR1 SNHLY and CDR2 FYNNEI. The V and J ends lost 6 bases and 0 bases respectively, with 12 bases between them. This CDR3 has 15 residues. CDR3 bases: TGTGCCAGCAGCCGCACAGGAGCTAGCAATCAGCCCCAGCATTTT. Protein: CASSRTGASNQPQHF.

Concerning this clone itself: The sample has other DNA sequences that encode this CDR3 too. CDR3 sequence (DNA): TGTGCCAGCAGCGTAGAGGAGACCCAGTACTTC. Amino acids: CASSVEETQYF. The rearrangement joins TRBV9 to TRBJ2-5; D not certain. The V end was cut by 0 bases, the J end by 5 bases, with 2 bases between. The CDR3 loop spans 11 amino acids. CDR1 and CDR2 (germline): SGDLS, YYNGEE.

The chain links TRBV29-1 to TRBJ2-3; D is perhaps TRBD2 (7 bases). V was cut by 7 bases and J by 2 bases, with 19 bases left in between. The CDR3 extends over 15 amino acids. Germline CDR1 reads SQVTM; CDR2 reads ANQGSEA. CDR3: CSGTPGGGNTDTQYF. As DNA, the CDR3 is TGCAGCGGGACCCCGGGGGGCGGAAACACAGATACGCAGTATTTT.

The chain employs TRBV5-5 and TRBJ2-5, with 11 bases that match TRBD2. CDR1 and CDR2 from the germline V gene are SGHKS and YYEKEE (reference sequence). The V and J ends lost 3 bases and 5 bases, in that order; junction bases with no gene match: 15. The CDR3 covers 18 residues. The CDR3 sequence is CASSSTYSGRASFETQYF. The CDR3, as DNA: TGTGCCAGCAGCTCTACCTATAGCGGGAGGGCCTCTTTCGAGACCCAGTACTTC.

This chain joins TRBV14 and TRBJ2-1; 12 bases are a match to TRBD2. In germline, CDR1 is SGHDN, CDR2 FVKESK. Trimming took 4 bases from V and 12 from J; bases not matched to a gene: 13. The CDR3 covers 16 residues. The chain's CDR3 is CASSPGLAGLLRGQFF. Written as DNA, the CDR3 is TGTGCCAGCAGCCCGGGACTAGCGGGCCTATTACGTGGGCAGTTCTTC. Complete variable domain (other parts from reference TRBV14 and TRBJ2-1): EAGVTQFPSHSVIEKGQTVTLRCDPISGHDNLYWYRRVMGKEIKFLLHFVKESKQDESGMPNNRFLAERTGGTYSTLKVQPAELEDSGVYFCASSPGLAGLLRGQFFGPGTRLTVL.

This clone was seen only once. The V gene is TRBV29-1, the J gene TRBJ2-5; 11 positions match TRBD2. In germline, CDR1 is SQVTM, CDR2 ANQGSEA. The CDR3 covers 14 residues. Losses at the gene ends were 2 bases for V and 5 bases for J; bases not matched to a gene: 4. CDR3 nucleotide sequence: TGCAGCGTTGAAACTAGCGGGAGTGTGGAGACCCAGTACTTC. Translating gives CSVETSGSVETQYF.

The rearrangement links TRBV19 to TRBJ2-1, with D possibly being TRBD2 (6 bases). Germline values: CDR1 LNHDA, CDR2 SQIVND (reference sequence). The CDR3 runs to 14 residues. V was cut by 7 bases and J by 0 bases, with 10 bases left in between. CDR3: CASTRRGSYNEQFF. DNA for the CDR3: TGTGCCAGTACCCGGCGGGGCTCCTACAATGAGCAGTTCTTC.

This chain links TRBV10-2 with TRBJ2-7; D remains ambiguous. Germline V lookup: CDR1 WSHSY, CDR2 SAAADI. The CDR3 has 13 residues. V was cut by 3 bases and J by 0 bases, with 6 bases left in between. CDR3 nucleotides: TGCGCCAGCAGTGAAGAGCCCTCCTACGAGCAGTACTTC. Translating gives CASSEEPSYEQYF.

This sequence joins TRBV19 and TRBJ1-5; 9 positions match TRBD1. V shed 0 bases and J 6 bases; nucleotides not matched to a gene: 3. CDR3 length equals 15 residues. From germline, CDR1 is LNHDA and CDR2 SQIVND (reference sequence). The CDR3 loop is CASSIDGDRAQPQHF. The CDR3 DNA reads as TGTGCCAGTAGTATAGATGGGGACAGGGCTCAGCCCCAGCATTTT.

The rearrangement uses TRBV9 and TRBJ2-5; D is perhaps TRBD1 or TRBD2 (6 bases each). Germline V gene sequence: CDR1 SGDLS, CDR2 YYNGEE. The CDR3 contains 14 residues. The V end lost 3 bases, the J end lost 5 bases, and 14 bases lay between the germline ends. Here the CDR3 DNA reads TGTGCCAGCAGCGCGTATAGGGGGGTCGAGACCCAGTACTTC. It yields the protein CASSAYRGVETQYF.

The V call is TRBV29-1, the J call TRBJ2-1; TRBD2 matches 12 bases. The trim removed 6 bases at V and 7 bases at J, leaving 4 bases unmatched. The CDR3 contains 13 residues. Germline V gene data show CDR1 as SQVTM and CDR2 as ANQGSEA. The CDR3 region has the DNA TGCAGCGTAACTAGCGGGGGGACGAATGAGCAGTTCTTC. Amino acid sequence: CSVTSGGTNEQFF.

The chain joins TRBV7-2 to TRBJ2-5, with no clear D. V was pared by 1 base and J by 4 bases, with 13 bases between. Looked up from germline, CDR1 is SGHTA and CDR2 is FQGNSA. The CDR3 spans 15 residues. CDR3 region: CASSLERRAGETQYF. The CDR3 DNA reads as TGTGCCAGCAGCTTAGAAAGAAGGGCAGGAGAGACCCAGTACTTC.

Written as DNA, the CDR3 is TGCGCCAGCAGTGAGTCGATGGCAAATGAGCAGTTCTTC. Amino acids: CASSESMANEQFF. The chain is built from TRBV10-1 and TRBJ2-1, with D uncertain. This CDR3 has 13 residues. The germline gives CDR1 WNHNN, CDR2 SYGVQD (reference sequence). With 0 bases removed from V and 7 bases from J, the gap between germline ends came to 7 bases.

In this sample, this clone turned up many times. The chain joins TRBV6-6 to TRBJ2-7; no clear D gene. Germline values: CDR1 MNHNY, CDR2 SVGAGI (reference sequence). This CDR3 spans 12 amino acids. Trimming took off 8 bases at V and 4 bases at J, with 12 bases between the two ends. CDR3 in amino acids: CASRAISYEQYF. DNA of the CDR3: TGTGCCAGCCGGGCGATCTCGTACGAGCAGTACTTC.

V and J are TRBV14 and TRBJ2-7; 7 bases fit TRBD2. V gave up 1 base and J gave up 6 bases; unmatched junction bases: 6. Germline V gene lookup returns CDR1 SGHDN and CDR2 FVKESK. CDR3 length equals 14 residues. CDR3 DNA: TGTGCCAGCAGCCAAGGGTGGGGAGGGTTCGAGCAGTACTTC. Amino acids: CASSQGWGGFEQYF.

This chain links TRBV7-9 with TRBJ2-1; D may be TRBD1 (5 bases). Between the trimmed V and J ends, which lost 1 base and 3 bases, there was a span of 13 bases. Germline loops: CDR1 SEHNR, CDR2 FQNEAQ (reference sequence). The CDR3 is 16 residues long. The CDR3 protein is CASSLGDSFYYNEQFF. CDR3 coding DNA: TGTGCCAGCAGCTTAGGAGACAGCTTTTACTACAATGAGCAGTTCTTC.

This clone was seen a single time. The chain combines TRBV2 with TRBJ1-6; perhaps TRBD1 as D (5 bases). CDR1 SNHLY and CDR2 FYNNEI come from the germline V gene. There are 14 residues in the CDR3. V gave up 3 bases and J gave up 7 bases, with 10 bases separating them. The CDR3 DNA reads as TGTGCCAGCAGTGAGGGGCGAAGAAATTCACCCCTCCACTTT. This sequence encodes CASSEGRRNSPLHF.

The V and J genes are TRBV21-1 and TRBJ2-7; the D segment call TRBD1 is taken from the table without a DNA check. TRBV21-1 is classified as a pseudogene. The CDR3 contains 19 residues. The CDR3: CASNTQGFPHGSSSYEQYF. CDR3 nucleotide sequence: TGTGCCAGCAACACACAGGGTTTTCCCCATGGCTCGAGCTCCTACGAGCAGTACTTC.

The chain employs TRBV28 and TRBJ2-7, with 8 bases fitting TRBD2. Per germline, CDR1 MDHEN and CDR2 SYDVKM. The CDR3 contains 15 residues. The junction had 6 bases not matched to a gene; V was cut back by 5 bases and J by 0 bases. The CDR3: CASSLTSGYSYEQYF. In nucleotides, the CDR3 is TGTGCCAGCAGTCTCACTAGCGGCTACTCCTACGAGCAGTACTTC.